These T cell receptor beta chains were read from a single sample in a study of T-cell memory formation after mild COVID-19. Each CDR3 protein gets one entry after TCRdb re-called the 5' RACE reads with MiXCR. The sample carries 100,000 to 130,000 distinct CDR3 sequences, roughly an eighth recorded once. Sequencing used PBMCs or a T cell subset sorted from them (not recorded which). These TCRs come from a man younger than 35 who had mild COVID-19 (a few samples of this study predate the infection). Cell type and time point are not known. The CDR3 runs from the conserved cysteine through the conserved F or W. The order of the fields is J gene, V gene, clone size, D gene, CDR3 DNA, CDR3 protein. A D gene is named only where the DNA matches it firmly. Size tells how often a clone was seen (once, few, many) or the class of an expanded clone, and some rows leave it out.

j_gene: TRBJ2-1; v_gene: TRBV6-6; abundance: many; d_gene: TRBD2; CDR3nt: TGTGCCAGCAGTCGGGGGGGCTCCTACAATGAGCAGTTCTTC; CDR3aa: CASSRGGSYNEQFF
j_gene: TRBJ1-2; v_gene: TRBV13; abundance: medium-sized; d_gene: TRBD1; CDR3nt: TGTGCCAGCAGCTTAGGGACAGGGGGTGGCTACACCTTC; CDR3aa: CASSLGTGGGYTF
j_gene: TRBJ2-5; v_gene: TRBV7-9; abundance: few; d_gene: -; CDR3nt: TGTGCCAGCAGCTTGTCGGGGCTACAAGAGACCCAGTACTTC; CDR3aa: CASSLSGLQETQYF
j_gene: TRBJ2-5; v_gene: TRBV4-1; abundance: few; d_gene: -; CDR3nt: TGCGCCAGCAGCCGACGGGACCGAACTGTGGAGACCCAGTACTTC; CDR3aa: CASSRRDRTVETQYF
j_gene: TRBJ1-2; v_gene: TRBV5-1; abundance: -; d_gene: -; CDR3nt: TGCGCCAGCAGCGATGCCCAAGGGGGAGTAAACTATGGCTACACCTTC; CDR3aa: CASSDAQGGVNYGYTF
j_gene: TRBJ2-4; v_gene: TRBV10-2; abundance: few; d_gene: -; CDR3nt: TGCGCCAGCAGTCCTCTGACAGGATTAGCCAAAAACATTCAGTACTTC; CDR3aa: CASSPLTGLAKNIQYF
j_gene: TRBJ2-1; v_gene: TRBV4-1; abundance: few; d_gene: -; CDR3nt: TGCGCCAGCAGCCAAGATGCGGGGTCAGGGCAGTACAATGAGCAGTTCTTC; CDR3aa: CASSQDAGSGQYNEQFF
j_gene: TRBJ2-7; v_gene: TRBV4-1; abundance: few; d_gene: -; CDR3nt: TGCGCCAGCAGCCTCGAGGACAGCGAGTCCTACGAGCAGTACTTC; CDR3aa: CASSLEDSESYEQYF
j_gene: TRBJ1-2; v_gene: TRBV27; abundance: -; d_gene: -; CDR3nt: TGTGCCAGCAGTCCCCCCGGGGCAGGCTATGGCTACACCTTC; CDR3aa: CASSPPGAGYGYTF
j_gene: TRBJ1-1; v_gene: TRBV4-1; abundance: -; d_gene: -; CDR3nt: TGCGCCAGCAGCCAACATCTGGCCGTGACCACTGAAGCTTTCTTT; CDR3aa: CASSQHLAVTTEAFF
j_gene: TRBJ1-1; v_gene: TRBV4-1; abundance: few; d_gene: -; CDR3nt: TGCGCCAGCAGCCATAATACAGGCGAAGCTTTCTTT; CDR3aa: CASSHNTGEAFF
j_gene: TRBJ1-1; v_gene: TRBV29-1; abundance: few; d_gene: -; CDR3nt: TGCAGCGTTGAAAACCCAACGGTGTCTCCTGAAGCTTTCTTT; CDR3aa: CSVENPTVSPEAFF
j_gene: TRBJ2-3; v_gene: TRBV9; abundance: few; d_gene: -; CDR3nt: TGTGCCAGCAGCGATACGGTGGGGGTTGTGCAGTATTTT; CDR3aa: CASSDTVGVVQYF
j_gene: TRBJ1-1; v_gene: TRBV20-1; abundance: -; d_gene: -; CDR3nt: TGCAGTGCTAGTGAGGTACCCGCGAACACTGAAGCTTTCTTT; CDR3aa: CSASEVPANTEAFF
j_gene: TRBJ2-5; v_gene: TRBV28; abundance: few; d_gene: -; CDR3nt: TGTGCCAGCAGTTCACATCACGGCCTGAGAGAAGAAGAGACCCAGTACTTC; CDR3aa: CASSSHHGLREEETQYF
j_gene: TRBJ2-2; v_gene: TRBV9; abundance: few; d_gene: -; CDR3nt: TGTGCCAGCAGCGTTGAAGCCGGGGAGCTGTTTTTT; CDR3aa: CASSVEAGELFF
j_gene: TRBJ1-1; v_gene: TRBV4-1; abundance: -; d_gene: TRBD1; CDR3nt: TGCGCCAGCAGCCAACCGACAGGGCCCATGAACACTGAAGCTTTCTTT; CDR3aa: CASSQPTGPMNTEAFF
j_gene: TRBJ1-6; v_gene: TRBV4-1; abundance: -; d_gene: TRBD1; CDR3nt: TGCGCCAGCAGCCAAGATCCCGGGACAGTAAATTCACCCCTCCACTTT; CDR3aa: CASSQDPGTVNSPLHF
j_gene: TRBJ1-1; v_gene: TRBV12-3/TRBV12-4; abundance: -; d_gene: TRBD1; CDR3nt: TGTGCCAGCAGTTTCCCCGGACAGGGGAGCACTGAAGCTTTCTTT; CDR3aa: CASSFPGQGSTEAFF
j_gene: TRBJ2-7; v_gene: TRBV4-1; abundance: -; d_gene: -; CDR3nt: TGCGCCAGCAGCCAAGCTCCGGGTAGCACCTACGAGCAGTACTTC; CDR3aa: CASSQAPGSTYEQYF
j_gene: TRBJ2-3; v_gene: TRBV11-2; abundance: -; d_gene: -; CDR3nt: TGTGCCAGCAGCTATGATGGGCTGCATGGAGATACGCAGTATTTT; CDR3aa: CASSYDGLHGDTQYF
j_gene: TRBJ2-5; v_gene: TRBV6-2/TRBV6-3; abundance: -; d_gene: -; CDR3nt: TGTGCCAGCAGTCCTGCAGGGAGGCAAGAGACCCAGTACTTC; CDR3aa: CASSPAGRQETQYF
j_gene: TRBJ1-1; v_gene: TRBV29-1; abundance: -; d_gene: -; CDR3nt: TGCAGCGTTGGAACAGGCTTGAACACTGAAGCTTTCTTT; CDR3aa: CSVGTGLNTEAFF
j_gene: TRBJ2-7; v_gene: TRBV30; abundance: many; d_gene: TRBD2; CDR3nt: TGTGCCTGGAGCGCCTTGCGCGGGGGGAACGAGCAGTACTTC; CDR3aa: CAWSALRGGNEQYF
j_gene: TRBJ1-5; v_gene: TRBV6-2/TRBV6-3; abundance: -; d_gene: -; CDR3nt: TGTGCCAGCAGCACAGCCTTTAGCAATCAGCCCCAGCATTTT; CDR3aa: CASSTAFSNQPQHF
j_gene: TRBJ2-5; v_gene: TRBV2; abundance: -; d_gene: -; CDR3nt: TGTGCCAGCAGTGAATTTTACAGCCAAGAGACCCAGTACTTC; CDR3aa: CASSEFYSQETQYF
j_gene: TRBJ2-5; v_gene: TRBV20-1; abundance: -; d_gene: -; CDR3nt: TGCAGTGCTAGACAGGAGCAAGAGACCCAGTACTTC; CDR3aa: CSARQEQETQYF
j_gene: TRBJ2-5; v_gene: TRBV27; abundance: few; d_gene: -; CDR3nt: TGTGCCAGCCAGCGCAGCTGGGGGCTGGAGACCCAGTACTTC; CDR3aa: CASQRSWGLETQYF
j_gene: TRBJ2-1; v_gene: TRBV7-9; abundance: few; d_gene: TRBD1; CDR3nt: TGTGCCAGCAGCTCCCTCGAGGGACAGGGGTTCCCGAATGAGCAGTTCTTC; CDR3aa: CASSSLEGQGFPNEQFF
j_gene: TRBJ2-1; v_gene: TRBV7-3; abundance: many; d_gene: -; CDR3nt: TGTGCCAGCAGCTTTGACAGCTCCTACAATGAGCAGTTCTTC; CDR3aa: CASSFDSSYNEQFF
j_gene: TRBJ1-5; v_gene: TRBV5-5; abundance: -; d_gene: -; CDR3nt: TGTGCCAGCAGGCCAGGAGCGGGCAATCAGCCCCAGCATTTT; CDR3aa: CASRPGAGNQPQHF
j_gene: TRBJ2-7; v_gene: TRBV6-1; abundance: many; d_gene: -; CDR3nt: TGTGCCAGCAGGACCCCGGGACTGAACGTCCTCGAGCAGTACTTC; CDR3aa: CASRTPGLNVLEQYF
j_gene: TRBJ2-7; v_gene: TRBV4-3; abundance: few; d_gene: -; CDR3nt: TGCGCCAGCAGCCAAGGGCAAGGGGCCGAGCAGTACTTC; CDR3aa: CASSQGQGAEQYF
j_gene: TRBJ2-3; v_gene: TRBV9; abundance: few; d_gene: -; CDR3nt: TGTGCCAGCAGCGTAAGGATCGGGGGCGACTTGACAGATACGCAGTATTTT; CDR3aa: CASSVRIGGDLTDTQYF
j_gene: TRBJ2-1; v_gene: TRBV29-1; abundance: few; d_gene: -; CDR3nt: TGCGGAGGACTGGGTGGGGGGAATGAGCAGTTCTTC; CDR3aa: CGGLGGGNEQFF
j_gene: TRBJ2-5; v_gene: TRBV24-1; abundance: few; d_gene: TRBD1; CDR3nt: TGTGCCACCAGGGCCTCCGAGGGGGCGGATGAGACCCAGTACTTC; CDR3aa: CATRASEGADETQYF
j_gene: TRBJ2-1; v_gene: TRBV7-9; abundance: few; d_gene: TRBD2; CDR3nt: TGTGCCAGCAGCTCGTTGACTAGCGGATCCTCCTACAATGAGCAGTTCTTC; CDR3aa: CASSSLTSGSSYNEQFF
j_gene: TRBJ1-5; v_gene: TRBV12-3/TRBV12-4; abundance: -; d_gene: -; CDR3nt: TGTGCCAGCAGTTTAGCGCCTCCGGGATCCAATCAGCCCCAGCATTTT; CDR3aa: CASSLAPPGSNQPQHF
j_gene: TRBJ2-5; v_gene: TRBV9; abundance: few; d_gene: -; CDR3nt: TGTGCCAGCAGCTCCGGAGGGGGGTTCCGAGAGACCCAGTACTTC; CDR3aa: CASSSGGGFRETQYF
j_gene: TRBJ2-2; v_gene: TRBV29-1; abundance: few; d_gene: -; CDR3nt: TGCAGCGCCCGAAGTTCGGGGAACACCGGGGAGCTGTTTTTT; CDR3aa: CSARSSGNTGELFF
j_gene: TRBJ2-2; v_gene: TRBV7-9; abundance: many; d_gene: -; CDR3nt: TGTGCCAGCAGCTTCGTGGAGCTGTTTTTT; CDR3aa: CASSFVELFF
j_gene: TRBJ1-6; v_gene: TRBV2; abundance: -; d_gene: -; CDR3nt: TGTGTCAGCAGTGTCCCCCGGGAAATAGGCTCCTATAATTCACCCCTCCACTTT; CDR3aa: CVSSVPREIGSYNSPLHF
j_gene: TRBJ1-5; v_gene: TRBV6-6; abundance: -; d_gene: -; CDR3nt: TGTGCCAGCGGCCCATTGAGCAATCAGCCCCAGCATTTT; CDR3aa: CASGPLSNQPQHF
j_gene: TRBJ1-1; v_gene: TRBV20-1; abundance: few; d_gene: TRBD1; CDR3nt: TGCAGCACTAACAGGGGGAACACTGAAGCTTTCTTT; CDR3aa: CSTNRGNTEAFF